These 10 T cell receptor beta chains were sequenced from one sample in a study of blood T cell repertoires in COVID-19. Data came from immunoSEQ multiplex PCR; TCRdb stores just in-frame clones and leaves some out. The table lists a few hundred thousand clones, approximately 86% of them singletons. The specimen was PBMCs or T cells enriched from blood (not recorded which). These receptors originate from a man between 18 and 35 years old with acute COVID-19.

The rearrangement links TRBV7-2 to TRBJ2-7, with 11 bases matching TRBD1. V lost 3 bases and J lost 3; bases outside the gene matches: 4. Germline lookup yields CDR1 SGHTA and CDR2 FQGNSA. The CDR3 length is 15 residues. CDR3 sequence (DNA): TGTGCCAGCAGCTTGGACAGGGGGCGCAACTACGAGCAGTACTTC. Translating it yields CASSLDRGRNYEQYF. Variable domain in full (rest from reference TRBV7-2 and TRBJ2-7): GAGVSQSPSNKVTEKGKDVELRCDPISGHTALYWYRQSLGQGLEFLIYFQGNSAPDKSGLPSDRFSAERTGGSVSTLTIQRTQQEDSAVYLCASSLDRGRNYEQYFGPGTRLTVT.

This clone occurred many times. The rearrangement joins TRBV18 to TRBJ1-1, with D unclear. This CDR3 comprises 15 residues. V was trimmed by 0 bases and J by 4 bases, leaving 12 bases between them. Per the germline V gene, CDR1 is KGHSH and CDR2 is LQKENI. CDR3 sequence: CASSPPSRYGTEAFF. As DNA, the CDR3 is TGTGCCAGCTCACCACCGTCCCGCTACGGCACTGAAGCTTTCTTT.

In DNA form, the CDR3 reads TGCGCCAGCACGGCGAACGGGACAGGGTTTTTCTATGGCTACACCTTC. Translating it yields CASTANGTGFFYGYTF. V and J are TRBV23-1 and TRBJ1-2; 9 nucleotides align to TRBD1. TRBV23-1 falls under the ORF class, with uncertain function. CDR3 size: 16 residues. V was clipped by 7 bases and J by 4 bases; unmatched bases: 13.

The chain employs TRBV12-3 or TRBV12-4 and TRBJ1-1, with 7 bases aligning to TRBD1. This CDR3 contains 13 residues. V trimming: 1 base; J trimming: 11 bases; junction bases outside the gene matches: 7. The CDR3: CASSLGQGTGAFF. DNA for the CDR3: TGTGCCAGCAGTTTAGGACAGGGAACGGGTGCTTTCTTT.

The chain combines TRBV28 with TRBJ2-7, with 7 positions matching TRBD2. V was pared by 4 bases and J by 5 bases, with 14 bases of the junction left unmatched. CDR1 and CDR2 (germline): MDHEN, SYDVKM. The CDR3 sequence is 16 residues long. The CDR3 DNA sequence: TGTGCCAGCAGTTCTCCCGGGGAGCGGGGAGTCCACGAGCAGTACTTC. This codes for CASSSPGERGVHEQYF.

The chain's CDR3 is CASSLRGTVNEKLFF. For the CDR3, the DNA is TGTGCCAGCAGCTTACGCGGGACAGTGAATGAAAAACTGTTTTTT. This sequence joins TRBV11-2 and TRBJ1-4; 7 bases map to TRBD1. Germline-derived CDR1 and CDR2 are SGHAT and FQNNGV. This CDR3 has 15 amino acids. Trimming removed 2 bases from V and 5 bases from J; junction bases left unmatched: 5. The full variable domain, its missing parts supplied by reference TRBV11-2 and TRBJ1-4, is EAGVAQSPRYKIIEKRQSVAFWCNPISGHATLYWYQQILGQGPKLLIQFQNNGVVDDSQLPKDRFSAERLKGVDSTLKIQPAKLEDSAVYLCASSLRGTVNEKLFFGSGTQLSVL.

The V gene is TRBV27, the J gene TRBJ2-5; 8 positions agree with TRBD1. The CDR3 contains 14 residues. Germline CDR1 is MNHEY and CDR2 is SMNVEV (reference sequence). J was trimmed by 1 base and V by 5 bases; bases with no gene match: 3. The CDR3 DNA follows: TGTGCCAGCAGTCCCGACAGGGGCCAAGAGACCCAGTACTTC. Its translation: CASSPDRGQETQYF.

The genes are TRBV12-3 or TRBV12-4 and TRBJ1-1; 7 bases match TRBD1. This CDR3 spans 13 amino acids. J gave up 5 bases and V 5 bases, and 5 bases lay outside the gene matches. The CDR3 DNA follows: TGTGCCAGCAGTCCGACAGGGATAACTGAAGCTTTCTTT. Its protein product is CASSPTGITEAFF.

The V gene is TRBV27, the J gene TRBJ2-3; 15 nucleotides agree with TRBD2. Germline V gene data show CDR1 as MNHEY and CDR2 as SMNVEV (reference sequence). V lost 4 bases and J lost 6; bases outside the gene matches: 5. CDR3 length equals 16 residues. The CDR3, as DNA: TGTGCCAGCAGTTCGTCGGGGACTAGCGGGAGGGATACGCAGTATTTT. It specifies CASSSSGTSGRDTQYF.

The gene calls are TRBV6-5 and TRBJ1-1; weak D call: TRBD1 (6 bases). In germline, CDR1 is MNHEY, CDR2 SVGAGI. The CDR3 contains 13 residues. V lost 8 bases and J lost 0, with 10 bases in between. CDR3 sequence: CASGRGLNTEAFF. The CDR3 coding sequence is TGTGCCAGCGGCAGGGGCCTGAACACTGAAGCTTTCTTT.